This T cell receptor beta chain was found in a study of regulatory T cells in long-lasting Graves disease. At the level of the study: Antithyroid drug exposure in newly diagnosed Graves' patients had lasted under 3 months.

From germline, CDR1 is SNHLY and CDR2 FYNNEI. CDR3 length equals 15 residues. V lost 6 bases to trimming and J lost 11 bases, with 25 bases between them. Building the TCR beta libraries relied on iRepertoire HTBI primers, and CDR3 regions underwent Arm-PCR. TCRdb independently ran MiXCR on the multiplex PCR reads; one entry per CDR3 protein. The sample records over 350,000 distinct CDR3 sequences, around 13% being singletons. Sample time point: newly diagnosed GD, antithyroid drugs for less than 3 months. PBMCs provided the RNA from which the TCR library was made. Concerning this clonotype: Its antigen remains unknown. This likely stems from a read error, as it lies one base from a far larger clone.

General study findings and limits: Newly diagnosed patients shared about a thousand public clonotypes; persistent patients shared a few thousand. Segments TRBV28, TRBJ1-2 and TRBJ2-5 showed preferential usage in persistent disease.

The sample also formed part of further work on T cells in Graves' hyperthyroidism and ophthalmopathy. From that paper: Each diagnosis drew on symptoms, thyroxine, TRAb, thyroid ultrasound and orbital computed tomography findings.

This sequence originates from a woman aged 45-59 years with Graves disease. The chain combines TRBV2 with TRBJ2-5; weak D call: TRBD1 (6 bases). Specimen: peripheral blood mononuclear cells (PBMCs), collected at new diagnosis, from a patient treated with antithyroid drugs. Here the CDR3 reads CASSPQGVSYNEQYF. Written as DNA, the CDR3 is TGTGCCAGCAGCCCACAGGGTGTCTCCTACAATGAGCAGTACTTC.